This section outlines one T cell receptor (beta chain) sequence together with its context. The antigen this receptor binds is unknown. Base quality data are lacking; no much larger clone is found one base away. The time point label, read with the paper, signifies: blood 4 weeks post-SBRT, at nephrectomy. Interpreted using the paper, the treatment or condition label stands for: 15 Gy SBRT to primary tumor, nephrectomy 4 weeks later. Samples were obtained from a clinical trial, in which 15 Gy stereotactic body radiation therapy was delivered to primary renal cell carcinomas and nephrectomy was performed 4 weeks later. To track tumor-enriched clonotypes, serial peripheral blood was sampled from radiation-treated patients at baseline and at 2 weeks and 4 weeks after SBRT. Every patient had renal cell carcinoma of clear cell pathology. Genomic DNA for TCR sequencing was prepared using the QIAamp DNA Blood Mini Kit (Qiagen). Samples were included in the analyses only if all quality control checks were passed.

This sample is part of a study of radiation and T cells in renal cell carcinoma (TCRdb year 2020). About the investigation overall: In total, 50 to 60 samples underwent TCR beta sequencing: some 25 tumors plus 27 peripheral blood samples. The last blood draw happened 4 weeks after radiation, timed to coincide with nephrectomy. Across all 50 or so samples, 4,016,671 unique CDR3 nucleotide sequences, encoding roughly 2,600,000 unique CDR3 amino acid sequences, were identified. Broader findings and caveats from the paper: Tracking of blood repertoire dynamics stopped at less than five weeks after treatment, with no follow-up past that point. No pretreatment tumor biopsies were available, so the baseline intratumoral presence of clonotypes could not be determined. Because the trial had a single-armed design, the trial could not examine how radiation dose or scheduling affected the TCR repertoire. In blood, the top tumor clonotypes increased between baseline and 2 weeks post-radiation and then shrank by 4 weeks, which suggests that tumor-resident clones expanded only transiently.

The immunoSEQ kit was used, according to the manufacturer's recommendations, to generate TCR beta libraries from genomic DNA. To prepare the libraries, a first multiplex PCR with proprietary primers was run, followed by a second PCR that added unique barcodes, and a bead cleanup was done after each round. A kit-provided positive control reaction and a negative control reaction were included in every sample batch. The final libraries underwent checking on an Agilent 4200 TapeStation D1000 ScreenTape, volumetric pooling, and quantification by qPCR. Sequencing ran on an Illumina NextSeq500 with a MidOutput 150-cycle cartridge, using 156 Read1 and 15 Index1 cycles with kit custom primers. The pooled library was loaded at 0.9 to 1 pM with a roughly 22% PhiX control spike-in. The study's processing was this. The vendor-processed data were analyzed in R, and a clonotype was defined as all T cells that share the same CDR3 nucleotide sequence. For clone abundance analyses, frequencies were normalized to the 10,000 most abundant clones per sample. Before analysis, public T cell clones were removed, and these numbered fewer than six per sample on average. A difference in abundance of at least 32-fold between compartments was used to define tumor-enriched and baseline blood-enriched clonotypes. Clonotypes expanded or contracted between blood time points were identified with a beta-binomial differential abundance model. Similarity between tumor and blood repertoires was quantified using the Baroni-Urbani and Buser coefficient, and groups were compared with two-tailed Wilcoxon tests in R. TCRdb mirrors the immuneACCESS table, restricted to in-frame sequences. Some clones are absent from its copies; in checked studies, under half trace to an unresolved V gene, and the reason for the others is unknown. V and J calls plus clone size are reproduced from that table; the DNA served to infer D and trimming. The sample table holds approximately 170,000 clones, of which 88% were seen once. The biggest ten clones account for approximately 10% of the sample.

The CDR3 contains 16 residues, cysteine and phenylalanine counted. Only the CDR3 DNA is retained, 48 bases long and in frame from the first base. According to the germline V gene (reference sequence), CDR1 reads SEHNR and CDR2 reads FQNEAQ. Between the V and J ends, shortened by 2 bases and 0 bases respectively, the junction contains 14 bases. This chain joins TRBV7-9 to TRBJ2-7, with TRBD2 tentatively as D gene (5 bases match). The source was blood, collected from a patient whose treatment included radiotherapy and nephrectomy. The receptor was derived from a woman aged 45-60 years with renal cell carcinoma. This receptor carries the CDR3 CASSLRRAGLSYEQYF. The nucleotides read TGTGCCAGCAGCTTAAGACGGGCGGGCCTCTCCTACGAGCAGTACTTC.